One and the same sample provided the 23 T cell receptor beta chains below, sequenced in a study of glioma-infiltrating T cells. The iRepertoire nested amplicon-rescue multiplex PCR amplified TCR alpha and beta CDR3s from RNA. TCRdb reprocessed the multiplex PCR reads with MiXCR, giving one entry per CDR3 protein. The data contain some 130,000 distinct CDR3 sequences, approximately 26% of them singletons. What was sequenced was glioma tissue, nonneoplastic brain tissue, or PBMCs (not recorded which). The receptors here all came from a human donor with low-grade glioma or glioblastoma, undergoing nonglioma brain surgery, or in good health (not recorded which).

This chain links TRBV19 with TRBJ2-1; 8 bases match TRBD1. V shed 7 bases and J 0 bases; nucleotides not matched to a gene: 8. CDR1 is LNHDA and CDR2 is SQIVND in the germline V gene (reference sequence). The CDR3 contains 16 residues. CDR3 coding DNA: TGTGCCAGTACCAATACAGGACAGGGCTCCTACAATGAGCAGTTCTTC. As protein: CASTNTGQGSYNEQFF.

Concerning this clonotype: A much larger clone sits a single nucleotide away, making a read error possible. CDR3 nucleotide sequence: TGCAGTTCTAGAATGCAGGCAGGGGGGAACACTGAAGCTTTCTTT. The encoded protein is CSSRMQAGGNTEAFF. The V call is TRBV20-1, the J call TRBJ1-1; 7 positions agree with TRBD1. CDR3 size: 15 residues. The germline V gene has CDR1 DFQATT and CDR2 SNEGSKA (reference sequence).

The V gene is TRBV11-2, the J gene TRBJ1-2, with TRBD1 identical over 12 bases. Unmatched junction bases numbered 3, after V lost 6 bases and J lost 7 bases. The CDR3 sequence is 13 residues long. Germline assignment: CDR1 SGHAT and CDR2 FQNNGV. CDR3 region: CASRGQGAGGYTF. CDR3 nucleotides: TGTGCCAGCAGGGGACAGGGGGCAGGTGGCTACACCTTC.

This clonotype was picked up many times. The CDR3 protein is CASSPGARLGDEQFF. CDR3 DNA sequence: TGTGCCAGCAGCCCCGGGGCAAGATTAGGGGATGAGCAGTTCTTC. This rearrangement joins TRBV6-1 to TRBJ2-1; D is perhaps TRBD1 or TRBD2 (5 bases each). Deletions cut 6 bases from V and 8 bases from J, with 20 bases between. The CDR3 loop spans 15 amino acids. The germline gives CDR1 MNHNS, CDR2 SASEGT.

This clonotype has at least ten counts. This chain connects TRBV27 to TRBJ1-1; D unresolved. The germline V gene has CDR1 MNHEY and CDR2 SMNVEV (reference sequence). With 7 bases removed from V and 0 bases from J, the gap between germline ends came to 12 bases. The CDR3 contains 14 residues. The CDR3 nucleotides are TGTGCCAGCATAGACATATACATGAACACTGAAGCTTTCTTT. This translates into CASIDIYMNTEAFF.

This clonotype showed up just a few times. The chain is built from TRBV4-1 and TRBJ1-6; 8 nucleotides match TRBD1. The junction had 13 bases not matched to a gene; V was cut back by 0 bases and J by 0 bases. The CDR3 is 21 amino acids. Germline CDR1 is MGHRA and CDR2 is YSYEKL. The CDR3, as DNA: TGCGCCAGCAGCCAAGATACGCCGAGACAGGGGTGGAGCTCCTATAATTCACCCCTCCACTTT. It translates to CASSQDTPRQGWSSYNSPLHF.

Ten or more counts support this clonotype. The chain recombines TRBV28 with TRBJ1-2, with D possibly being TRBD1 (5 bases). V lost 3 bases and J 6 bases, leaving 8 bases between the germline ends. CDR3 length equals 12 residues. CDR1 and CDR2 (germline): MDHEN, SYDVKM. CDR3 sequence (DNA): TGTGCCAGCAGTTTGGGGGGTGATGGCTACACCTTC. Its translation: CASSLGGDGYTF.

CDR3 amino acids: CASSLVRTGAGYTF. As DNA, the CDR3 is TGTGCCAGCAGCTTAGTGAGGACAGGGGCTGGCTACACCTTC. The J gene is TRBJ1-2, the V gene TRBV7-2; 9 bases line up with TRBD1. The length of the CDR3 is 14 residues. Germline CDR1 reads SGHTA; CDR2 reads FQGNSA. The V gene end was trimmed by 1 base and the J gene end by 7 bases; junction bases not matched to a gene: 4.

The table lists this clonotype with many counts. The chain carries TRBV20-1 and TRBJ2-3, with 8 bases fitting TRBD2. The germline CDR1 and CDR2 sequences are DFQATT and SNEGSKA (reference sequence). This CDR3 comprises 16 residues. V was clipped by 0 bases and J by 3 bases; unmatched bases: 8. CDR3 sequence reads: CSARDSLAGRTDTQYF. The CDR3 coding sequence is TGCAGTGCTAGAGATTCGCTAGCGGGTCGGACAGATACGCAGTATTTT.

The genes are TRBV7-3 and TRBJ2-3; possible D gene TRBD1, 6 bases. Germline CDR1 and CDR2: SGHTA and FQGTGA. V gave up 2 bases and J gave up 8 bases, with 8 bases separating them. The CDR3 extends over 12 amino acids. The CDR3 coding sequence is TGTGCCAGCAGCTTAGGGGGCAGTACGCAGTATTTT. Its protein is CASSLGGSTQYF.

The chain combines TRBV6-6 with TRBJ2-7; no reliable D call. The V and J ends lost 0 bases and 0 bases respectively, with 15 bases between them. The germline V gene has CDR1 MNHNY and CDR2 SVGAGI (reference sequence). The CDR3 has 17 residues. CDR3 in DNA: TGTGCCAGCAGTTACTCGAATTGGTGGCACAGCTCCTACGAGCAGTACGTC. It translates to CASSYSNWWHSSYEQYV.

The chain has TRBV5-1 and TRBJ2-1; D not resolved. This CDR3 is 13 amino acids long. Between the trimmed V and J ends, which lost 1 base and 5 bases, there was a span of 7 bases. Per germline, CDR1 SGHRS and CDR2 YFSETQ. In DNA, the CDR3 is TGCGCCAGCAGCTTGTCTACCCACAATGAGCAGTTCTTC. This gives the protein CASSLSTHNEQFF.

This clonotype appeared a few times. This chain joins TRBV11-2 and TRBJ2-5; 15 bases match TRBD2. Germline trimming cut 7 bases from V and 1 base from J; bases unmatched to any gene: 10. Germline loops: CDR1 SGHAT, CDR2 FQNNGV. The CDR3 totals 18 residues. CDR3 bases: TGTGCCAGCACCCTCTCCGGGACTAGCGGGGGGCCCCAAGAGACCCAGTACTTC. It is translated as CASTLSGTSGGPQETQYF.

The V call is TRBV6-2 or TRBV6-3, the J call TRBJ1-4; 10 bases line up with TRBD1. V shed 6 bases and J 7 bases; nucleotides not matched to a gene: 5. The CDR3 totals 14 residues. Germline V gene lookup returns CDR1 MNHEY and CDR2 SVGEGT. Here the CDR3 reads CASSRRDRGEKLFF. The DNA of the CDR3 is TGTGCCAGCAGCCGAAGGGACAGGGGTGAAAAACTGTTTTTT.

A note on this clonotype: A read error may produce the germline difference seen at one junction end. In DNA form, the CDR3 reads TGTGCCAGCAGCTTAGACCGGACAGGGGTAAAAACTGAAACTTTCTTT. Translating it yields CASSLDRTGVKTETFF. The gene calls are TRBV7-9 and TRBJ1-1; 9 bases fit TRBD1. The CDR3 consists of 16 residues. Germline lookup yields CDR1 SEHNR and CDR2 FQNEAQ (reference sequence).

The rearrangement uses TRBV3-1 and TRBJ2-5; D may be TRBD1 or TRBD2 (5 bases each). Germline V lookup: CDR1 LGHDT, CDR2 YNNKEL (reference sequence). With 4 bases removed from V and 4 bases from J, the gap between germline ends came to 13 bases. There are 14 residues in the CDR3. The CDR3 DNA reads TGTGCCAGCAGCCGAGGGACGGGGAGAGAGACCCAGTACTTC. Amino acids: CASSRGTGRETQYF.

With regard to this clonotype: The junction departs from the called germline gene at one end, perhaps through a read error. The chain combines TRBV7-2 with TRBJ2-3; no reliable D call. The germline V gene encodes CDR1 SGHTA and CDR2 FQGNSA. The CDR3 consists of 14 residues. CDR3 coding DNA: TGTGCCAGCAGCACGACCTCACCCCCAGATATGCAGTATTTT. Protein sequence: CASSTTSPPDMQYF.

This clonotype was recorded a few times. An end of the junction differs from the germline gene, which may be a read error. This chain uses TRBV7-6 with TRBJ1-3; 7 bases are shared with TRBD1. This CDR3 spans 14 amino acids. Per germline, CDR1 SGHVS and CDR2 FNYEAQ. This CDR3 reads CASSIGTVGNTIYF. CDR3 nucleotides: TGTGCTAGCAGCATCGGGACAGTTGGAAACACCATATATTTT.

V and J are TRBV14 and TRBJ2-4; 8 positions agree with TRBD1. This CDR3 is 13 amino acids long. Germline trimming cut 5 bases from V and 7 bases from J; bases unmatched to any gene: 4. Per germline, CDR1 SGHDN and CDR2 FVKESK. CDR3 nucleotides: TGTGCCAGCAGCAGACAGGGGCTGAACATTCAGTACTTC. Translated: CASSRQGLNIQYF.

This clonotype was seen a single time. A read error may be the cause here, since a much bigger clone is one base away. The V and J genes are TRBV20-1 and TRBJ1-5, with a possible D match to TRBD1 (5 bases). CDR3 size: 14 residues. V shed 8 bases and J shed 5 bases, with 19 bases lying between them. From germline, CDR1 is DFQATT and CDR2 SNEGSKA (reference sequence). The CDR3 is CSSPDQAGYQPQHF. Written as DNA, the CDR3 is TGCAGTTCTCCTGATCAAGCAGGGTATCAGCCCCAGCATTTT.

V and J are TRBV20-1 and TRBJ1-2; D not resolved. With 4 bases removed from V and 10 bases from J, the gap between germline ends came to 22 bases. Germline CDR1 is DFQATT and CDR2 is SNEGSKA (reference sequence). The CDR3 sequence is 14 residues long. The CDR3 coding sequence is TGCAGTGCTAATCTGCAAGACGGGCCCTGGGTCTACACCTTC. Protein sequence: CSANLQDGPWVYTF.

This clonotype was observed many times. The CDR3 is CASSRTVEAFF. In DNA, the CDR3 is TGTGCCAGCAGCCGAACCGTAGAAGCTTTCTTT. The chain employs TRBV7-2 and TRBJ1-1, with D unclear. The CDR3 covers 11 residues. Germline CDR1 reads SGHTA; CDR2 reads FQGNSA. V gave up 5 bases and J gave up 8 bases, with 9 bases separating them.

In this sample, this clonotype turned up many times. CDR3 loop: CSAGRGNSYNEQFF. The CDR3 nucleotides read TGCAGTGCCGGCAGGGGGAACTCCTACAATGAGCAGTTCTTC. The chain is built from TRBV20-1 and TRBJ2-1; 7 bases agree with TRBD1. The length of the CDR3 is 14 residues. CDR1 and CDR2 from the germline V gene are DFQATT and SNEGSKA (reference sequence). V was clipped by 6 bases and J by 0 bases; unmatched bases: 5.